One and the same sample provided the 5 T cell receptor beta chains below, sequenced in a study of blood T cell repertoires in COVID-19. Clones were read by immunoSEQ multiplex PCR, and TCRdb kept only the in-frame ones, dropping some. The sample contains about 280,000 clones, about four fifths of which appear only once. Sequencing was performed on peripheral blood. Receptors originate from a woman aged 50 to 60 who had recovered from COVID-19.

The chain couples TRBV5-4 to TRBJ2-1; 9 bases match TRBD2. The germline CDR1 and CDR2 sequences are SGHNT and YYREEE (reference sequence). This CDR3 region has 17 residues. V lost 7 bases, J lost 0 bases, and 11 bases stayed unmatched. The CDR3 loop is CASSGLALSSSYNEQFF. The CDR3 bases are TGTGCCAGCTCGGGACTAGCACTTTCGAGCTCCTACAATGAGCAGTTCTTC.

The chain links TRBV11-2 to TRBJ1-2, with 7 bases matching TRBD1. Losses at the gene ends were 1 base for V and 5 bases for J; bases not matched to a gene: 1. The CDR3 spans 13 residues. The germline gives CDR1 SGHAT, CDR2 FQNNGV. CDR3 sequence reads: CASSLGQGYGYTF. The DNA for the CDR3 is TGTGCCAGCAGCTTAGGACAGGGATATGGCTACACCTTC.

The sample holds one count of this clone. CDR3 sequence (DNA): TGTGCCAGCAGTATCGGACTAGCGGGGGGCTATGAGCAGTACTTC. Translation gives CASSIGLAGGYEQYF. The chain recombines TRBV28 with TRBJ2-7; 14 nucleotides match TRBD2. V shed 5 bases and J 7 bases; nucleotides not matched to a gene: 7. CDR3 size: 15 residues. Germline lookup yields CDR1 MDHEN and CDR2 SYDVKM.

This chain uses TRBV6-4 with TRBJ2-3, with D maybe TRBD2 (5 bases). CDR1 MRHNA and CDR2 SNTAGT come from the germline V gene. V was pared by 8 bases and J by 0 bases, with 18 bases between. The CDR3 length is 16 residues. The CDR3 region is CASPITVATSTDTQYF. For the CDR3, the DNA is TGTGCCAGCCCGATAACGGTAGCGACTAGCACAGATACGCAGTATTTT.

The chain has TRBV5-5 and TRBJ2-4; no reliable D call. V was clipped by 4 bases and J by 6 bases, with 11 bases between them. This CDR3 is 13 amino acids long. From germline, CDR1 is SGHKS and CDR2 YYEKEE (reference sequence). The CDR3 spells CASSIDLRNIQYF. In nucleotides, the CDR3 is TGTGCCAGCAGCATCGATCTCAGAAACATTCAGTACTTC.